A selection of T cell receptor beta chains follows, all from one sample in a study of tumor-infiltrating lymphocytes in oesophageal squamous cell carcinoma. TCRdb used MiXCR to reprocess the reads, holding one entry per CDR3 protein. The data show 11,000 or so distinct CDR3 sequences, with roughly 60% seen just once and around 50% held by the top ten. Sequences were obtained from blood. These receptors originate from a female donor with esophageal squamous cell carcinoma. Each CDR3 is given with its conserved first and last residue. Fields, in order: D gene, V gene, J gene, clone size, CDR3 protein, CDR3 DNA. The D gene is left open where the match is weak. Rows may omit the clone size; those that give it use once, few, many or a size class.

TRBD1,TRBV20-1,TRBJ2-7,few,CSARDSQGSYEQYF,TGCAGTGCTAGAGATTCACAGGGGTCCTACGAGCAGTACTTC
TRBD1,TRBV27,TRBJ2-3,NA,CASSITGTGGLNTQYF,TGTGCCAGCAGTATAACCGGGACAGGGGGTTTGAATACGCAGTATTTT
NA,TRBV11-2,TRBJ2-1,few,CASSSSRNEQFF,TGTGCCAGCAGCTCCTCTCGCAATGAGCAGTTCTTC
TRBD2,TRBV15,TRBJ2-1,few,CATSTILAQPNNEQFF,TGTGCCACCAGCACGATACTAGCGCAACCCAACAATGAGCAGTTCTTC
NA,TRBV27,TRBJ1-5,NA,CASSLWSTGGQPQHF,TGTGCCAGCAGTTTATGGTCAACAGGAGGTCAGCCCCAGCATTTT
TRBD1,TRBV7-6,TRBJ2-7,NA,CASSLDRGVSNEQYF,TGTGCCAGCAGCTTAGACAGGGGCGTTTCGAATGAGCAGTACTTC
TRBD2,TRBV2,TRBJ2-1,NA,CASSPPGLAGDEQFF,TGTGCCAGCTCGCCCCCGGGACTAGCGGGAGACGAGCAGTTCTTC
TRBD1,TRBV7-3,TRBJ2-5,NA,CASSSDRGETQYF,TGTGCCAGCAGCTCCGACAGGGGTGAGACCCAGTACTTC
TRBD2,TRBV7-2,TRBJ2-5,NA,CASSLGARLVSGNRETQYF,TGTGCCAGCAGCTTAGGGGCCCGATTAGTTAGCGGGAATCGAGAGACCCAGTACTTC
NA,TRBV7-9,TRBJ2-3,NA,CASSWGKDTQYF,TGTGCCAGCAGCTGGGGGAAAGATACGCAGTATTTT
NA,TRBV6-1,TRBJ2-7,NA,CASKQERPVSYEQYF,TGTGCCAGCAAACAGGAGCGCCCAGTCTCCTACGAGCAGTACTTC
NA,TRBV7-9,TRBJ2-4,NA,CASSLMGDKNIQYF,TGTGCCAGCAGCTTAATGGGGGACAAAAACATTCAGTACTTC
NA,TRBV28,TRBJ1-5,NA,CASAGSSAQPQHF,TGTGCCAGCGCGGGTTCGTCGGCTCAGCCCCAGCATTTT
NA,TRBV7-8,TRBJ1-6,NA,CASSLGFDSPLHF,TGTGCCAGCAGCTTAGGGTTCGATTCACCCCTCCACTTT
TRBD1,TRBV12-3/TRBV12-4,TRBJ2-5,large,CASSPLGQGRGTQYF,TGTGCCAGCAGTCCACTTGGACAGGGAAGAGGGACCCAGTACTTC
NA,TRBV7-2,TRBJ1-2,NA,CASSLNFYGYTF,TGTGCCAGCAGCTTAAACTTCTATGGCTACACCTTC
TRBD1,TRBV12-3/TRBV12-4,TRBJ2-1,NA,CVRDRGLNEQFF,TGTGTACGGGACAGGGGGTTAAATGAGCAGTTCTTC
NA,TRBV7-1,TRBJ1-2,NA,CARVPPGPRVGVYGYTF,TGTGCCAGAGTACCCCCCGGGCCCAGGGTTGGGGTTTATGGCTACACCTTC
NA,TRBV6-1,TRBJ2-7,once,CATRTETYEQYF,TGTGCCACCCGGACAGAAACCTACGAGCAGTACTTC
NA,TRBV27,TRBJ1-2,few,CASNPTPEDYGYTF,TGTGCCAGCAATCCAACACCGGAGGACTATGGCTACACCTTC
NA,TRBV7-6,TRBJ2-1,NA,CASSLVHRAGFGNEQFF,TGTGCCAGCAGCTTAGTTCACAGGGCAGGGTTTGGTAATGAGCAGTTCTTC
TRBD2,TRBV7-8,TRBJ2-1,NA,CASSLVAGGLEQFF,TGTGCCAGCAGCTTAGTAGCGGGAGGGCTTGAGCAGTTCTTC
TRBD2,TRBV12-3/TRBV12-4,TRBJ2-1,NA,CASSSSGFFGNEQFF,TGTGCCAGCAGTAGTAGCGGGTTCTTCGGCAATGAGCAGTTCTTC
TRBD2,TRBV30,TRBJ2-7,NA,CAWSRGGPYEQYF,TGTGCCTGGAGTCGGGGAGGGCCCTACGAGCAGTACTTC
TRBD2,TRBV6-1,TRBJ2-1,NA,CASSEADGGGSNEQFF,TGTGCCAGCAGTGAAGCGGACGGGGGGGGATCCAATGAGCAGTTCTTC
NA,TRBV7-4,TRBJ2-1,once,CASSLAAGVNEQFF,TGTGCCAGCAGCTTAGCGGCAGGGGTGAATGAGCAGTTCTTC
NA,TRBV7-2,TRBJ2-3,NA,CASSFAGAADTQYF,TGTGCCAGCAGCTTTGCGGGGGCGGCAGATACGCAGTATTTT
NA,TRBV6-5,TRBJ1-1,few,CASRSRGGYTEAFF,TGTGCCAGTCGCTCGCGGGGTGGGTACACTGAAGCTTTCTTT
TRBD1,TRBV12-3/TRBV12-4,TRBJ1-5,NA,CASRPQGGDNQPQHF,TGTGCCAGCAGACCGCAGGGGGGAGACAATCAGCCCCAGCATTTT
NA,TRBV7-6,TRBJ2-7,NA,CASSSGGGSSYEQYF,TGTGCCAGCAGCTCGGGGGGCGGGAGCTCCTACGAGCAGTACTTC
TRBD1,TRBV28,TRBJ2-7,NA,CASSSPRDREPEQYF,TGTGCCAGCAGTTCCCCCCGGGACAGGGAACCCGAGCAGTACTTC
NA,TRBV7-2,TRBJ2-1,few,CASREGGVVSYNEQFF,TGTGCCAGCAGGGAGGGGGGGGTTGTCTCCTACAATGAGCAGTTCTTC
NA,TRBV27,TRBJ1-2,medium-sized,CASSPLGEAGYGYTF,TGTGCCAGCAGTCCCTTGGGGGAAGCGGGCTATGGCTACACCTTC
TRBD1,TRBV6-5,TRBJ2-3,few,CASSRQGRSTDTQYF,TGTGCCAGCAGTAGACAGGGGCGAAGCACAGATACGCAGTATTTT
TRBD1,TRBV7-2,TRBJ1-2,NA,CASSLGGGQGYYGYTF,TGTGCCAGCAGCTTAGGAGGTGGACAGGGGTACTATGGCTACACCTTC
NA,TRBV28,TRBJ2-7,NA,CASRKRGRAYEQYF,TGTGCCAGCAGAAAAAGGGGGAGGGCCTACGAGCAGTACTTC
TRBD2,TRBV7-2,TRBJ2-1,few,CASSLLLIAGVANEQFF,TGTGCCAGCAGCTTATTATTGATTGCGGGAGTAGCTAATGAGCAGTTCTTC
TRBD2,TRBV7-3,TRBJ2-1,NA,CASSLGSSGGHNEQFF,TGTGCCAGCAGCTTAGGATCTAGCGGGGGACACAATGAGCAGTTCTTC
TRBD1,TRBV6-1,TRBJ2-5,many,CASSKFRQGAGAETQYF,TGTGCCAGCAGCAAATTTCGACAGGGGGCCGGGGCGGAGACCCAGTACTTC
TRBD1,TRBV7-2,TRBJ2-4,few,CASSPDRAEAKNIQYF,TGTGCCAGCAGCCCAGACAGGGCGGAGGCCAAAAACATTCAGTACTTC
TRBD1,TRBV12-3/TRBV12-4,TRBJ2-2,NA,CASARTGVGGELFF,TGTGCCAGTGCCAGGACAGGGGTCGGCGGGGAGCTGTTTTTT
TRBD2,TRBV7-2,TRBJ2-7,few,CASSSGLAGASISYEQYF,TGTGCCAGCAGCTCCGGACTAGCGGGAGCGTCTATCTCCTACGAGCAGTACTTC
NA,TRBV5-1,TRBJ2-7,NA,CASSSHRVTPYEQYF,TGCGCCAGCAGCTCCCACAGGGTTACCCCCTACGAGCAGTACTTC
NA,TRBV7-6,TRBJ2-3,few,CASSIAGSSTDTQYF,TGTGCCAGCAGCATAGCAGGTTCTAGCACAGATACGCAGTATTTT
NA,TRBV18,TRBJ2-3,many,CASSPELSGITDTQYF,TGTGCCAGCTCACCTGAGCTTAGCGGAATCACAGATACGCAGTATTTT
TRBD1,TRBV7-3,TRBJ2-5,NA,CASSLQGAGETQYF,TGTGCCAGCAGCCTACAGGGGGCTGGGGAGACCCAGTACTTC
TRBD2,TRBV7-6,TRBJ2-3,NA,CASSSRRLAGAPGVDTQYF,TGTGCCAGCAGCTCCCGAAGACTAGCGGGAGCCCCAGGGGTAGATACGCAGTATTTT
NA,TRBV10-2,TRBJ2-1,NA,CATIAPGDEQFF,TGCGCCACTATAGCACCGGGGGATGAGCAGTTCTTC
NA,TRBV7-9,TRBJ2-5,medium-sized,CASSLDLGIRETQYF,TGTGCCAGCAGCTTAGATCTCGGGATCCGGGAGACCCAGTACTTC
NA,TRBV11-1,TRBJ2-1,NA,CASSLAIGTTNEQFF,TGTGCCAGCAGCTTAGCCATCGGGACGACGAATGAGCAGTTCTTC
NA,TRBV6-6,TRBJ2-1,NA,CASSYSPNYEQFF,TGTGCCAGCAGTTACTCGCCCAATTATGAGCAGTTCTTC
NA,TRBV7-6,TRBJ2-2,NA,CASSLPGNTGELFF,TGTGCCAGCAGCTTACCAGGGAACACCGGGGAGCTGTTTTTT
TRBD2,TRBV5-3,TRBJ2-3,NA,CASSGTSGGVGDTQYF,TGTGCCAGCAGCGGAACTAGCGGGGGGGTTGGCGATACGCAGTATTTT
NA,TRBV7-2,TRBJ2-7,many,CASTRSRTYEQYF,TGTGCCAGCACCCGATCAAGGACCTACGAGCAGTACTTC
NA,TRBV7-2,TRBJ2-5,NA,CASSLKAGSQTQYF,TGTGCCAGCAGCTTAAAAGCCGGGAGTCAGACCCAGTACTTC
NA,TRBV10-3,TRBJ2-3,many,CAIQITDTQYF,TGTGCCATACAGATCACAGATACGCAGTATTTT
TRBD1,TRBV6-1,TRBJ1-1,many,CASSYPVSRGGLNTEAFF,TGTGCCAGCAGTTATCCCGTGAGCAGGGGGGGACTGAACACTGAAGCTTTCTTT
TRBD1,TRBV7-2,TRBJ1-3,NA,CASSPRQGGGNTIYF,TGTGCCAGCAGCCCCAGACAGGGAGGAGGAAACACCATATATTTT
NA,TRBV6-2/TRBV6-3,TRBJ2-5,NA,CASSYSGGGETQYF,TGTGCCAGCAGTTACTCGGGGGGAGGAGAGACCCAGTACTTC